The present TCR beta chain was sequenced within a study of shared clonotypes between healthy human individuals. Overall study: Three plates each covered CD4 naive and memory; CD8 naive two, CD8 memory one. Study outcomes and limitations: Blood was the sole source, and tissue repertoires probably differ.

In its sample, this clone was seen once. Antigen specificity is unknown. Naive CD8 cells comprised CD45RO-negative, CCR7-positively selected cells, excluding terminally differentiated effector memory CD45RA+ cells. The donors, all of them Caucasian adults, lived in Nashville, Tennessee. Authors' data handling: There were no quality scores in the junction-only immunoSEQ sequences, so filtering differed. Clones were read by immunoSEQ multiplex PCR, and TCRdb kept only the in-frame ones, dropping some. The V and J calls and the clone size are those of that table, but D and trimming were determined from the DNA. The profile shows nearly 2 million clones, around 96% of them singletons. The receptor was derived from a man younger than 35 in good health. Sequencing input: naive CD8+ T cells sorted from blood.

The CDR3, as DNA: TGTGCCAGCAGGCTTAACGGACAGGGCTCCTACGAGCAGTACTTC. Translating gives CASRLNGQGSYEQYF. This chain uses TRBV28 with TRBJ2-7; 8 bases fit TRBD1. CDR3 size: 15 residues. V lost 6 bases and J lost 0; bases outside the gene matches: 7. Germline assignment: CDR1 MDHEN and CDR2 SYDVKM.